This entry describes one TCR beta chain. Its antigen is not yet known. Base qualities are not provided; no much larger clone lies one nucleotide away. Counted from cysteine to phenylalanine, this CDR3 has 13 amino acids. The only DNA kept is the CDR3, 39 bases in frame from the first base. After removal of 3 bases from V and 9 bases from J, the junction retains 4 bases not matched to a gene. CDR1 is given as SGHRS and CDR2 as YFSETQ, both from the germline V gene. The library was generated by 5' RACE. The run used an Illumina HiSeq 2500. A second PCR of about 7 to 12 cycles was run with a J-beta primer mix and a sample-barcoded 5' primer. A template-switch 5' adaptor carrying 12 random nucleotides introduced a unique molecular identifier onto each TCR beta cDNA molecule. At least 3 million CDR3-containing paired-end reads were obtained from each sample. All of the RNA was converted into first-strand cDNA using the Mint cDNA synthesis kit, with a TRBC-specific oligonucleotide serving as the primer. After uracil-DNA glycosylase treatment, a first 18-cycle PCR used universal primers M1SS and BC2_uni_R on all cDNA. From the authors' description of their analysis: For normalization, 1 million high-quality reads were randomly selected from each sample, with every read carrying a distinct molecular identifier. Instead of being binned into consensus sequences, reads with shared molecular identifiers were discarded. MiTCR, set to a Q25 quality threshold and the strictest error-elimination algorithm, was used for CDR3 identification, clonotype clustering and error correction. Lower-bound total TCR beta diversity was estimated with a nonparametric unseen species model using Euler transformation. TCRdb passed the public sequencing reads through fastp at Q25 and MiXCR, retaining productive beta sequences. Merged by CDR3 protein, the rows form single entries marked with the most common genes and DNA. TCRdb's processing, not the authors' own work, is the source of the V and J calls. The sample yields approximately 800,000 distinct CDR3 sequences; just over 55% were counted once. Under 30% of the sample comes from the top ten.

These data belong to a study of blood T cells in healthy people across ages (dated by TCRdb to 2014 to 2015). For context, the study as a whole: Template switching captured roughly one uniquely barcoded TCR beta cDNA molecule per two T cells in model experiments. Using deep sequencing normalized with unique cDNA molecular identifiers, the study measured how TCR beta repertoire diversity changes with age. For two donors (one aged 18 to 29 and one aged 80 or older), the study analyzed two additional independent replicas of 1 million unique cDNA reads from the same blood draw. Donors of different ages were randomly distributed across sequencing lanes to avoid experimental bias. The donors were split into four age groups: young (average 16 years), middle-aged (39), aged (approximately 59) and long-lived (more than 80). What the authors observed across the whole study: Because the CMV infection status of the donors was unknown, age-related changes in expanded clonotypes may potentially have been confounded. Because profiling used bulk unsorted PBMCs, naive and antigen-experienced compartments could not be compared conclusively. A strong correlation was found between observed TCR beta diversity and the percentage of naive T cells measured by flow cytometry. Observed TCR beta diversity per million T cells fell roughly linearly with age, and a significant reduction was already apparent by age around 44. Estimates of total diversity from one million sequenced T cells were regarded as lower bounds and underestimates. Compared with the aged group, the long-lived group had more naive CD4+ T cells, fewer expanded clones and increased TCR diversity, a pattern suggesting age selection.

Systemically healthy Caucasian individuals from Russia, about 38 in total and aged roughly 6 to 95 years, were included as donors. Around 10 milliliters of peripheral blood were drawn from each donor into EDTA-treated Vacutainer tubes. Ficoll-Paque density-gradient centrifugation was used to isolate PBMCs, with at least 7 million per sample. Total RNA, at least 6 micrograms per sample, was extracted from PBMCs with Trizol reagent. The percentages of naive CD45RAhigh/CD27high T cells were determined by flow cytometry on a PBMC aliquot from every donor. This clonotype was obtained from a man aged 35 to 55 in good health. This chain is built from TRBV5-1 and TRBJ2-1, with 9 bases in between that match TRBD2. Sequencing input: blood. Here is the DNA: TGCGCCAGCAGCTGGCGGGGGGGCCTTGAGCAGTTCTTC. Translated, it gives CASSWRGGLEQFF.